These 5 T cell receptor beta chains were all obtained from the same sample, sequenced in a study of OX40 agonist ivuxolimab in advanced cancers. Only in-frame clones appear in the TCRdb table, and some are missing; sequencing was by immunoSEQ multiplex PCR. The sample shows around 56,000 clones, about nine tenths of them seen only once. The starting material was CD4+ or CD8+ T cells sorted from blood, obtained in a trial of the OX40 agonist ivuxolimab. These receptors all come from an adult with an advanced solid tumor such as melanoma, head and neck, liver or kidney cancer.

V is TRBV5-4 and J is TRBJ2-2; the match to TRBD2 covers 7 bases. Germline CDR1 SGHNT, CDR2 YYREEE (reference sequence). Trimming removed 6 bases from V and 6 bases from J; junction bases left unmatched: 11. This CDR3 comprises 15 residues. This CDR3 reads CASTQGGRVPGELFF. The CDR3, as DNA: TGTGCCAGCACCCAGGGCGGGAGAGTCCCCGGGGAGCTGTTTTTT.

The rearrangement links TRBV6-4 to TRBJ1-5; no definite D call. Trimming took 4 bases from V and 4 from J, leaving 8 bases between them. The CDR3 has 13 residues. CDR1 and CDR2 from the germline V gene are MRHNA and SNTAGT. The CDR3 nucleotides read TGTGCCAGCAGTGGGACGGAGAATCAGCCCCAGCATTTT. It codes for CASSGTENQPQHF.

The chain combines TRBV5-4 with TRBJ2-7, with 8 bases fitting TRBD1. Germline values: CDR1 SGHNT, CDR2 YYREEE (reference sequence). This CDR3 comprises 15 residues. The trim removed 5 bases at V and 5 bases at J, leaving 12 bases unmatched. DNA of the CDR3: TGTGCCAGCAGGTCGAGGACAGGGTGGGAGCACGAGCAGTACTTC. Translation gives CASRSRTGWEHEQYF.

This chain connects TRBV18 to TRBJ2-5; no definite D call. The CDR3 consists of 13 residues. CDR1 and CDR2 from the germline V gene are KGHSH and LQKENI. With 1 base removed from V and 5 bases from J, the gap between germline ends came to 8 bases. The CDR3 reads CASSPRATETQYF. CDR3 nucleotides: TGTGCCAGCTCACCACGTGCGACGGAGACCCAGTACTTC.

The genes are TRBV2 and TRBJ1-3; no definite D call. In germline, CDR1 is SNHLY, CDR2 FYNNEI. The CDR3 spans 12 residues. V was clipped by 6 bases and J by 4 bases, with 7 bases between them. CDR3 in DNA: TGTGCCAGCAGCGAAACGGGAAACACCATATATTTT. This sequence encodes CASSETGNTIYF. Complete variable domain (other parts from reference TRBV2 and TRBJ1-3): EPEVTQTPSHQVTQMGQEVILRCVPISNHLYFYWYRQILGQKVEFLVSFYNNEISEKSEIFDDQFSVERPDGSNFTLKIRSTKLEDSAMYFCASSETGNTIYFGEGSWLTVV.